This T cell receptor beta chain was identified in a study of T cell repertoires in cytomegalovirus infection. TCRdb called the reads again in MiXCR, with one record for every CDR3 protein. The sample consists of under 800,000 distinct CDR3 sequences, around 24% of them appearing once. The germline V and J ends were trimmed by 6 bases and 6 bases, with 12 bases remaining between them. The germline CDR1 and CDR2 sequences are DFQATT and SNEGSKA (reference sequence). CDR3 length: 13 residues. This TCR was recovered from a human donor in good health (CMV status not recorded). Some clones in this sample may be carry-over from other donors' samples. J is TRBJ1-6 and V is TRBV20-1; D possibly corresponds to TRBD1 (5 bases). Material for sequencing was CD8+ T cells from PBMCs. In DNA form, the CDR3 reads TGCAGTGCCCCGGGACGGTCTAATTCACCCCTCCACTTT. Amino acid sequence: CSAPGRSNSPLHF.